This passage covers 6 T cell receptor beta chains from one sample sequenced in a study of T cell repertoires in cytomegalovirus infection. TCRdb processed the reads anew with MiXCR; each CDR3 protein has one entry. The table shows roughly 170,000 distinct CDR3 sequences, with about 20% occurring only once. Which antigens these TCRs recognize remains unknown. The specimen was CD8+ T cells from cultured PBMCs, collected from culture after CMV antigen stimulation. The source is a human donor in good health (CMV status not recorded). Some clones in this sample may be carry-over from other donors' samples.

This clonotype came up a few times. V gene TRBV6-2 or TRBV6-3 combines with J gene TRBJ2-7, with 7 bases lining up with TRBD1. The germline V gene has CDR1 MNHEY and CDR2 SVGEGT. With 2 bases clipped from V and 5 bases from J, the junction kept 6 bases outside the gene matches. The CDR3 has 14 residues. CDR3 sequence: CASSYISDRDEQYF. The CDR3 region has the DNA TGTGCCAGCAGTTACATCTCAGACAGGGACGAGCAGTACTTC.

The chain combines TRBV6-6 with TRBJ2-7; 9 nucleotides line up with TRBD1. The CDR3 is made up of 14 amino acids. The V gene end was trimmed by 6 bases and the J gene end by 4 bases; junction bases not matched to a gene: 7. CDR1 is MNHNY, CDR2 SVGAGI, per germline (reference sequence). The CDR3 loop is CASRGGQGEYEQYF. CDR3 DNA sequence: TGTGCCAGCAGGGGGGGACAGGGCGAATACGAGCAGTACTTC.

CDR3 amino acids: CASSSGQGTVSYEQYF. CDR3 DNA: TGTGCCAGCAGCTCGGGACAGGGAACTGTATCGTACGAGCAGTACTTC. The chain combines TRBV7-9 with TRBJ2-7; 9 bases map to TRBD1. V lost 4 bases to trimming and J lost 4 bases; unmatched junction nucleotides: 11. The CDR3 has 16 residues. In germline, CDR1 is SEHNR, CDR2 FQNEAQ (reference sequence).

The chain joins TRBV4-1 to TRBJ2-5; a possible D gene is TRBD2 (7 bases). V was trimmed by 1 base and J by 5 bases, leaving 14 bases between them. This CDR3 has 15 amino acids. Germline V lookup: CDR1 MGHRA, CDR2 YSYEKL. CDR3 sequence: CASSQGGGAGETQYF. In nucleotides, the CDR3 is TGCGCCAGCAGCCAAGGTGGGGGGGCTGGTGAGACCCAGTACTTC.

This clonotype has just a few counts. J is TRBJ2-5 and V is TRBV7-2, with D tentatively TRBD2 (7 bases). With 4 bases removed from V and 2 bases from J, the gap between germline ends came to 20 bases. The CDR3 length is 17 residues. CDR1 and CDR2 from the germline V gene are SGHTA and FQGNSA. The CDR3 is CASSSGQAGQLQETQYF. In nucleotides, the CDR3 is TGTGCCAGCAGCTCCGGACAAGCGGGACAATTACAAGAGACCCAGTACTTC. The full variable domain, its missing parts supplied by reference TRBV7-2 and TRBJ2-5, is GAGVSQSPSNKVTEKGKDVELRCDPISGHTALYWYRQSLGQGLEFLIYFQGNSAPDKSGLPSDRFSAERTGGSVSTLTIQRTQQEDSAVYLCASSSGQAGQLQETQYFGPGTRLLVL.

The J gene is TRBJ1-1, the V gene TRBV7-8; TRBD1 is a possible D gene (6 bases). The CDR3 extends over 14 amino acids. CDR1 SGHVS and CDR2 FQNEAQ come from the germline V gene. Trimming shortened V by 4 bases and J by 5 bases, and 14 bases separated the two germline ends. The CDR3 sequence is CASSSPLQGTEAFF. DNA of the CDR3: TGTGCCAGCAGCTCCCCCTTACAGGGAACTGAAGCTTTCTTT.